This T cell receptor beta chain was sequenced for a study of spatial heterogeneity in lung cancer. The CDR3 spans 17 residues. The junction had 5 bases not matched to a gene; V was cut back by 1 base and J by 0 bases. The germline gives CDR1 SGHTA, CDR2 FQGNSA. Unique molecular identifiers, one per molecule, were present on every TCR cDNA molecule. TCRdb itself ran the 5' RACE reads through MiXCR, one entry per CDR3 protein. The table shows around 50,000 distinct CDR3 sequences, with 7.5% to 8% occurring only once. This clonotype turned up a few times. Regarding time point: sample taken at primary tumor resection. Whole RNA was taken from tumor, nontumor lung or frozen PBMC; it was then sequenced unsorted. Donors were around 70 untreated early-stage non-small cell lung cancer patients.

The chain is built from TRBV7-2 and TRBJ2-3; 9 positions match TRBD2. The sample here was PBMCs, taken at surgery. This sequence originates from a female donor with early-stage non-small cell lung cancer. This chain's CDR3 is CASSLGAGGTSTDTQYF. The CDR3 coding sequence is TGTGCCAGCAGCTTAGGGGCGGGGGGGACCAGCACAGATACGCAGTATTTT.